What follows are 30 T cell receptor beta chains derived from one specimen sequenced in a study of OX40 agonist ivuxolimab in advanced cancers. Clones were read by immunoSEQ multiplex PCR, and TCRdb kept only the in-frame ones, dropping some. The data show tens of thousands of clones, roughly 89% seen once. The source material was CD4+ or CD8+ T cells sorted from blood, sampled in a trial of the OX40 agonist ivuxolimab. These receptors were obtained from an adult with an advanced solid tumor such as melanoma, head and neck, liver or kidney cancer.

The sample holds one count of this clone. The chain joins TRBV5-1 to TRBJ1-2, with D possibly TRBD1 on 6 matching bases. V was trimmed by 4 bases and J by 4 bases, leaving 14 bases between them. This CDR3 has 14 amino acids. Germline lookup yields CDR1 SGHRS and CDR2 YFSETQ. CDR3 protein: CASSPEQGPYGYTF. The CDR3 DNA is TGCGCCAGCAGCCCTGAACAGGGCCCCTATGGCTACACCTTC. The full variable domain, in which reference TRBV5-1 and TRBJ1-2 provide the parts outside the CDR3, is KAGVTQTPRYLIKTRGQQVTLSCSPISGHRSVSWYQQTPGQGLQFLFEYFSETQRNKGNFPGRFSGRQFSNSRSEMNVSTLELGDSALYLCASSPEQGPYGYTFGSGTRLTVV.

This chain uses TRBV5-4 with TRBJ2-5, with D possibly being TRBD1 (6 bases). The CDR3 totals 14 residues. The V gene lost 1 base and the J gene lost 1 base, with 8 bases spanning the gap. Germline CDR1 is SGHNT and CDR2 is YYREEE (reference sequence). CDR3 nucleotide sequence: TGTGCCAGCAGCTTGATGGGGGCCCAAGAGACCCAGTACTTC. Translated, it gives CASSLMGAQETQYF.

The chain uses TRBV19 and TRBJ2-7; D possibly corresponds to TRBD1 (5 bases). The CDR3 extends over 13 amino acids. Trimming stripped 3 bases from V and 3 bases from J, with 9 bases between. Germline-derived CDR1 and CDR2 are LNHDA and SQIVND (reference sequence). This CDR3 is CASSMGQNYEQYF. Written as DNA, the CDR3 is TGTGCCAGTAGTATGGGGCAAAACTACGAGCAGTACTTC.

This chain joins TRBV27 and TRBJ2-3, with D possibly TRBD2 on 5 matching bases. Germline CDR1 reads MNHEY; CDR2 reads SMNVEV (reference sequence). V lost 0 bases and J lost 10, with 11 bases in between. The length of the CDR3 is 13 residues. CDR3 protein: CASSLSGVLAQYF. The CDR3 nucleotides are TGTGCCAGCAGTTTATCTGGGGTACTAGCGCAGTATTTT.

The genes are TRBV15 and TRBJ2-2; D not certain. The germline V and J ends were trimmed by 1 base and 5 bases, with 8 bases remaining between them. This CDR3 has 14 amino acids. In germline, CDR1 is LNHNV, CDR2 YYDKDF (reference sequence). CDR3 in DNA: TGTGCCACCAGCAGAGCTCTCCGTACCGGGGAGCTGTTTTTT. Amino acids: CATSRALRTGELFF.

The chain links TRBV7-8 to TRBJ2-3; 7 bases are shared with TRBD2. This CDR3 has 18 amino acids. In germline, CDR1 is SGHVS, CDR2 FQNEAQ. The V gene end was trimmed by 2 bases and the J gene end by 2 bases; junction bases not matched to a gene: 13. The CDR3 reads CASSLSGGPYPTTDTQYF. The CDR3 DNA reads TGTGCCAGCAGCTTATCGGGGGGACCCTACCCCACCACAGATACGCAGTATTTT.

A word on this clone: The sample contains more than one DNA sequence encoding this CDR3. This sequence joins TRBV7-9 and TRBJ2-5; D possibly corresponds to TRBD1 (6 bases). The V gene lost 3 bases and the J gene lost 3 bases, with 8 bases spanning the gap. This CDR3 comprises 13 residues. Germline V CDR1 and CDR2: SEHNR, FQNEAQ (reference sequence). Here the CDR3 DNA reads TGTGCCAGCAGCTTGACAGGCGAAGAGACCCAGTACTTC. This sequence encodes CASSLTGEETQYF.

J is TRBJ2-5 and V is TRBV10-3; TRBD2 matches 10 bases. Germline CDR1 reads ENHRY; CDR2 reads SYGVKD. The CDR3 runs 16 residues. V shed 2 bases and J 5 bases; nucleotides not matched to a gene: 8. The CDR3 loop reads CAISEPNSGGLETQYF. The CDR3 coding sequence is TGTGCCATCAGTGAGCCGAATAGCGGGGGGCTGGAGACCCAGTACTTC.

This clone was counted ten times or more. This rearrangement joins TRBV30 to TRBJ2-5, with a tentative D call TRBD1 (5 bases). Germline CDR1 GTSNPN, CDR2 SVGIG (reference sequence). The CDR3 loop spans 13 amino acids. V was shortened by 1 base and J by 6 bases, with 12 bases between the two germline ends. CDR3 bases: TGTGCCTGGAGTGGTGAGTGGGGCCAGACCCAGTACTTC. Its protein is CAWSGEWGQTQYF.

This chain uses TRBV19 with TRBJ2-7; TRBD1 is a possible D gene (5 bases). The V gene lost 7 bases and the J gene lost 3 bases, with 13 bases spanning the gap. Germline CDR1 and CDR2: LNHDA and SQIVND (reference sequence). This CDR3 is 13 amino acids long. This chain's CDR3 is CASTPGRDYEQYF. CDR3 in DNA: TGTGCCAGTACACCTGGCAGGGACTACGAGCAGTACTTC. Supplemented by reference TRBV19 and TRBJ2-7, the full variable domain reads DGGITQSPKYLFRKEGQNVTLSCEQNLNHDAMYWYRQDPGQGLRLIYYSQIVNDFQKGDIAEGYSVSREKKESFPLTVTSAQKNPTAFYLCASTPGRDYEQYFGPGTRLTVT.

Remarks on this clone: Because the CDR3's place on the DNA is in doubt, the DNA is left out and the CDR3 is given as listed by TCRdb. The chain carries TRBV5-6 and TRBJ2-7; the listed D gene, TRBD2, was not tested against the DNA. The CDR3 is 14 amino acids in total, end residues counted. Per germline, CDR1 SGHDT and CDR2 YYEEEE. The CDR3 region is CASSFGSGREEQYF.

This rearrangement joins TRBV27 to TRBJ2-3; the D is unclear. Trimming took off 3 bases at V and 2 bases at J, with 9 bases between the two ends. There are 14 residues in the CDR3. The germline gives CDR1 MNHEY, CDR2 SMNVEV (reference sequence). For the CDR3, the DNA is TGTGCCAGCAGTTTTTTTGGGAACACAGATACGCAGTATTTT. Protein product: CASSFFGNTDTQYF.

The V and J genes are TRBV6-5 and TRBJ1-2; D gene uncertain. The CDR3 loop spans 15 amino acids. V was pared by 0 bases and J by 0 bases, with 8 bases between. Looked up from germline, CDR1 is MNHEY and CDR2 is SVGAGI. The CDR3 bases are TGTGCCAGCAGTTACTCAACAGCTCCTAACTATGGCTACACCTTC. This gives the protein CASSYSTAPNYGYTF.

This clone was counted once. The chain joins TRBV6-5 to TRBJ1-2; 9 bases line up with TRBD1. The CDR3 has 16 amino acids. V lost 0 bases, J lost 5 bases, and 7 bases stayed unmatched. CDR1 is MNHEY and CDR2 is SVGAGI in the germline V gene. The CDR3 region has the DNA TGTGCCAGCAGTTACTCGCCAGGGGACAGGGAATATGGCTACACCTTC. This codes for CASSYSPGDREYGYTF.

This chain uses TRBV13 with TRBJ2-5, with D possibly being TRBD1 (5 bases). The CDR3 runs 14 residues. Trimming pared 3 bases from V and 2 bases from J, leaving 10 bases between. Germline CDR1 reads PRHDT; CDR2 reads FYEKMQ (reference sequence). CDR3 protein: CASSLADNQETQYF. The CDR3, as DNA: TGTGCCAGCAGCTTGGCGGACAATCAAGAGACCCAGTACTTC.

This clone came up a few times. The gene calls are TRBV27 and TRBJ2-7; a weak D match, TRBD2 (5 bases). The CDR3 contains 13 residues. Per the germline V gene, CDR1 is MNHEY and CDR2 is SMNVEV (reference sequence). With 5 bases removed from V and 9 bases from J, the gap between germline ends came to 17 bases. Here the CDR3 reads CASSTTGVEGQYF. The DNA of the CDR3 is TGTGCCAGCAGTACGACGGGCGTCGAGGGGCAGTACTTC.

Comment on this clone: At one boundary the junction diverges from the germline segment, which might be a read error. The chain carries TRBV5-4 and TRBJ2-1; D possibly corresponds to TRBD2 (6 bases). This CDR3 is built from 13 residues. Germline V gene data show CDR1 as SGHNT and CDR2 as YYREEE (reference sequence). The CDR3 here is CASRRDSHNEQFF. Here the CDR3 DNA reads TGTGCCAGCAGACGGGACTCCCACAATGAGCAGTTCTTC.

The chain recombines TRBV7-6 with TRBJ2-3; 8 bases are a match to TRBD2. With 3 bases clipped from V and 0 bases from J, the junction kept 5 bases outside the gene matches. CDR3 length equals 16 residues. The V gene's germline CDR1 is SGHVS and CDR2 FNYEAQ. The DNA for the CDR3 is TGTGCCAGCAGCTTCTCAAGCGGGGGCAGCACAGATACGCAGTATTTT. It codes for CASSFSSGGSTDTQYF. Complete variable domain (other parts from reference TRBV7-6 and TRBJ2-3): GAGVSQSPRYKVTKRGQDVALRCDPISGHVSLYWYRQALGQGPEFLTYFNYEAQQDKSGLPNDRFSAERPEGSISTLTIQRTEQRDSAMYRCASSFSSGGSTDTQYFGPGTRLTVL.

The chain couples TRBV7-2 to TRBJ1-3; possible D gene TRBD1, 5 bases. The CDR3 is made up of 17 amino acids. CDR1 is SGHTA, CDR2 FQGNSA, per germline. Trimming left V 5 bases short and J 4 bases short, with 21 bases between. Here the CDR3 reads CASSIELVRQLGNTIYF. CDR3 nucleotide sequence: TGTGCCAGCAGCATCGAGCTCGTTCGACAGCTCGGAAACACCATATATTTT.

The chain carries TRBV29-1 and TRBJ2-7; a possible D gene is TRBD1 (6 bases). CDR1 is SQVTM and CDR2 is ANQGSEA in the germline V gene. CDR3 size: 13 residues. V was clipped by 5 bases and J by 2 bases, with 13 bases between them. The chain's CDR3 is CSVSGDTAYEQYF. The CDR3 coding sequence is TGCAGCGTTTCTGGGGACACCGCCTACGAGCAGTACTTC.

V and J are TRBV4-1 and TRBJ2-7; 12 bases line up with TRBD2. CDR3 length: 16 amino acids. The germline V gene encodes CDR1 MGHRA and CDR2 YSYEKL. V was clipped by 0 bases and J by 3 bases; unmatched bases: 3. CDR3 sequence: CASSQELAGGGYEQYF. The CDR3 DNA reads TGCGCCAGCAGCCAAGAACTAGCGGGAGGAGGCTACGAGCAGTACTTC.

J is TRBJ2-5 and V is TRBV5-4; D is possibly TRBD2 (5 bases). This CDR3 is built from 12 residues. V was clipped by 3 bases and J by 5 bases, with 8 bases between them. CDR1 is SGHNT and CDR2 is YYREEE in the germline V gene (reference sequence). This CDR3 reads CASSWGAETQYF. CDR3 sequence (DNA): TGTGCCAGCAGCTGGGGAGCGGAGACCCAGTACTTC.

V is TRBV11-2 and J is TRBJ2-7; D is undetermined. Germline CDR1 reads SGHAT; CDR2 reads FQNNGV. Trimming stripped 1 base from V and 3 bases from J, with 7 bases between. The CDR3 runs to 13 residues. The CDR3 sequence is CASSLAPVYEQYF. The CDR3 coding sequence is TGTGCCAGCAGCTTAGCCCCAGTCTACGAGCAGTACTTC.

V is TRBV5-4 and J is TRBJ2-5; 7 bases match TRBD2. V lost 6 bases and J lost 5; bases outside the gene matches: 7. Germline CDR1 is SGHNT and CDR2 is YYREEE (reference sequence). The CDR3 is made up of 13 amino acids. The chain's CDR3 is CASKRGMMETQYF. The CDR3, as DNA: TGTGCCAGCAAGCGGGGAATGATGGAGACCCAGTACTTC.

The chain couples TRBV5-1 to TRBJ2-3, with 11 bases that match TRBD2. In germline, CDR1 is SGHRS, CDR2 YFSETQ. The CDR3 sequence is 15 residues long. The V gene end was trimmed by 0 bases and the J gene end by 4 bases; junction bases not matched to a gene: 1. Here the CDR3 DNA reads TGCGCCAGCAGCTTGGGGGGACTAGCGGCAGATACGCAGTATTTT. This encodes CASSLGGLAADTQYF.

V and J are TRBV5-4 and TRBJ2-7; D is uncertain. V lost 1 base and J 4 bases, leaving 15 bases between the germline ends. The CDR3 extends over 15 amino acids. CDR1 and CDR2 (germline): SGHNT, YYREEE (reference sequence). CDR3 residues: CASSLQRNPLYEQYF. DNA of the CDR3: TGTGCCAGCAGCTTGCAGAGAAACCCTTTATACGAGCAGTACTTC. Full variable domain (rest looked up from reference TRBV5-4 and TRBJ2-7): ETGVTQSPTHLIKTRGQQVTLRCSSQSGHNTVSWYQQALGQGPQFIFQYYREEENGRGNFPPRFSGLQFPNYSSELNVNALELDDSALYLCASSLQRNPLYEQYFGPGTRLTVT.

The rearrangement uses TRBV7-6 and TRBJ2-6, with D unclear. CDR1 and CDR2 (germline): SGHVS, FNYEAQ. This CDR3 spans 15 amino acids. V was pared by 4 bases and J by 0 bases, with 7 bases between. The CDR3 here is CASSSRGSGANVLTF. The CDR3 DNA reads as TGTGCCAGCAGCTCGCGAGGCTCTGGGGCCAACGTCCTGACTTTC.

The V call is TRBV19, the J call TRBJ2-1; D remains ambiguous. Germline CDR1 is LNHDA and CDR2 is SQIVND (reference sequence). The CDR3 spans 14 residues. Trimming removed 5 bases at V and 10 bases at J, with 18 bases between. CDR3 bases: TGTGCCAGTAGTCCCCTGGGCCTCGTGAGGGAGCAGTTCTTC. The encoded protein is CASSPLGLVREQFF.

The CDR3 region is CASSHWGQSTSSGANVLTF. The CDR3 DNA reads TGCGCCAGCAGCCATTGGGGACAGTCAACGAGCTCTGGGGCCAACGTCCTGACTTTC. The chain is built from TRBV4-1 and TRBJ2-6; 7 bases map to TRBD1. CDR3 length: 19 residues. Germline V gene lookup returns CDR1 MGHRA and CDR2 YSYEKL. Germline trimming cut 3 bases from V and 0 bases from J; bases unmatched to any gene: 11.

This chain links TRBV7-6 with TRBJ1-1, with D possibly being TRBD1 (6 bases). CDR3 length: 14 amino acids. Trimming pared 5 bases from V and 0 bases from J, leaving 10 bases between. In germline, CDR1 is SGHVS, CDR2 FNYEAQ. The CDR3 loop reads CASSPGQLNTEAFF. Here the CDR3 DNA reads TGTGCCAGCAGCCCAGGACAGTTGAACACTGAAGCTTTCTTT.